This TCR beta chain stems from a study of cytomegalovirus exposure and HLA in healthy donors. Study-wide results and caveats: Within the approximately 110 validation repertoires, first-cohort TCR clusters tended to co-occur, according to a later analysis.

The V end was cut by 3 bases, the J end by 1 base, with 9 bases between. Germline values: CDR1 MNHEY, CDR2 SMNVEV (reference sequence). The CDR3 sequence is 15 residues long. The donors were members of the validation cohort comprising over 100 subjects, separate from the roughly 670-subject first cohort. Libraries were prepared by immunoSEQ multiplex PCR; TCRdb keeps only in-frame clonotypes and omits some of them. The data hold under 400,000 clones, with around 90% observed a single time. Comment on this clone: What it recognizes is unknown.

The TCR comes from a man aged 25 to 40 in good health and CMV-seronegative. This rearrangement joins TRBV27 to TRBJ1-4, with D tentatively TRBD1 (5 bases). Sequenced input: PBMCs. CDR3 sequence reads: CASSLLGGTNEKLFF. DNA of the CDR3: TGTGCCAGCAGTTTGTTGGGGGGAACTAATGAAAAACTGTTTTTT.